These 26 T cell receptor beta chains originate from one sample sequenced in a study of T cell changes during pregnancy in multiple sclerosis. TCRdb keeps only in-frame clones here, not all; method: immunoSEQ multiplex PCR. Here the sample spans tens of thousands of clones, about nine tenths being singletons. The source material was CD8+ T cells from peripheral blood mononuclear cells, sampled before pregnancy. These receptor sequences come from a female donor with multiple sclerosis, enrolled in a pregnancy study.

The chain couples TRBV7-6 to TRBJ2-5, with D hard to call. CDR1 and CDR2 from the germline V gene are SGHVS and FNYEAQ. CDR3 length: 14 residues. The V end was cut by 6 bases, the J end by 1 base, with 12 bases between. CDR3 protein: CASSPEVFQETQYF. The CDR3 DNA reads TGTGCCAGCAGTCCCGAGGTATTCCAAGAGACCCAGTACTTC.

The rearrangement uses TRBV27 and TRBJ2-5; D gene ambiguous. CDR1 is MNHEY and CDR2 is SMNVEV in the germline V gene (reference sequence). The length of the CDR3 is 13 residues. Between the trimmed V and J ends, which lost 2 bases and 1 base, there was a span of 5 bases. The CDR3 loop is CASSLGRQETQYF. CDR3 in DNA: TGTGCCAGCAGTTTAGGGCGCCAAGAGACCCAGTACTTC.

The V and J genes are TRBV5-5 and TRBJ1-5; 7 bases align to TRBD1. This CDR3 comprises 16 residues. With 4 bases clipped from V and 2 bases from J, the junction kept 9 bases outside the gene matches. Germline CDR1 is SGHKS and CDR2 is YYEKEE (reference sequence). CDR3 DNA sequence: TGTGCCAGCAGCACCAAATACAGGGGAGGCAATCAGCCCCAGCATTTT. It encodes CASSTKYRGGNQPQHF.

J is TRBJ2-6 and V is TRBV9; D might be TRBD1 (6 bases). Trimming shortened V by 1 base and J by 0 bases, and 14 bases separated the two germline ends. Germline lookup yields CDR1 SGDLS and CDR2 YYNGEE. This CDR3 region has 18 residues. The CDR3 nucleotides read TGTGCCAGCAGCGTACTGTGGGGGCCCCCCTCTGGGGCCAACGTCCTGACTTTC. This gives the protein CASSVLWGPPSGANVLTF.

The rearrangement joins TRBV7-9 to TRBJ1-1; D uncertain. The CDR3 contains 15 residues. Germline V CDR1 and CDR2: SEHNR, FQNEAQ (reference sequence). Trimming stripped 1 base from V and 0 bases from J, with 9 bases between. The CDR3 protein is CASSLERWLNTEAFF. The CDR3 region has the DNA TGTGCCAGCAGCTTAGAGCGGTGGCTGAACACTGAAGCTTTCTTT.

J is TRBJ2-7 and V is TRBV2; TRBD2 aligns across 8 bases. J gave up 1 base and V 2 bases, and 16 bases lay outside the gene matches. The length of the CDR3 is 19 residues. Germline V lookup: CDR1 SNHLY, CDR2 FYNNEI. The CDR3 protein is CASSEFGGGRTSLSYEQYF. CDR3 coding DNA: TGTGCCAGCAGTGAATTTGGCGGGGGGCGTACCTCTCTTTCCTACGAGCAGTACTTC.

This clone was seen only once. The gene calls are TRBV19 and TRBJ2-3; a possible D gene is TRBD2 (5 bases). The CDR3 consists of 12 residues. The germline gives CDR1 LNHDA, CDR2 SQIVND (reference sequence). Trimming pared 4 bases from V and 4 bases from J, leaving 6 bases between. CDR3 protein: CASSTGSDTQYF. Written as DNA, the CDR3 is TGTGCCAGTAGTACGGGGTCAGATACGCAGTATTTT. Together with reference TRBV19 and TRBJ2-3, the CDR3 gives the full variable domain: DGGITQSPKYLFRKEGQNVTLSCEQNLNHDAMYWYRQDPGQGLRLIYYSQIVNDFQKGDIAEGYSVSREKKESFPLTVTSAQKNPTAFYLCASSTGSDTQYFGPGTRLTVL.

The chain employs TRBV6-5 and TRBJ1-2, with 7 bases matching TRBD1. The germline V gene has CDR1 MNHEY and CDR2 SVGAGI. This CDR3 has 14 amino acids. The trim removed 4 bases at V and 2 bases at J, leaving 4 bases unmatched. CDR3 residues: CASSSEGANYGYTF. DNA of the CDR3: TGTGCCAGCAGTTCCGAGGGGGCCAACTATGGCTACACCTTC.

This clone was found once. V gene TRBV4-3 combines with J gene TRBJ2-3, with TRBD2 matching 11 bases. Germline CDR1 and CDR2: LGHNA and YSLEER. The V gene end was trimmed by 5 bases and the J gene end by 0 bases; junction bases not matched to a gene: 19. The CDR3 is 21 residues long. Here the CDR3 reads CASSDRLAGRLLSSSTDTQYF. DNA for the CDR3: TGCGCCAGCAGCGACCGACTAGCGGGGCGACTCCTATCTTCTAGCACAGATACGCAGTATTTT.

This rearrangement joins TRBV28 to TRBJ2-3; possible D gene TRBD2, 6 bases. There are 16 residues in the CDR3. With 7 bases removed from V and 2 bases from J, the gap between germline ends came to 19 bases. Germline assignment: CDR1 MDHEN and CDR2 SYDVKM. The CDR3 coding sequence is TGTGCCAGCACCCCCCCGCGGGGAGCTCACACAGATACGCAGTATTTT. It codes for CASTPPRGAHTDTQYF.

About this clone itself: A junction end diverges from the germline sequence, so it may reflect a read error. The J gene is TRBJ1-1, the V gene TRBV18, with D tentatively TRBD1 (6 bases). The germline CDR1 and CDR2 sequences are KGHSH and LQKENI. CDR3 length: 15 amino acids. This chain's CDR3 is CASAPIYRVGTEAFF. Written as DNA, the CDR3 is TGTGCCAGCGCACCGATCTACAGGGTAGGGACTGAAGCTTTCTTT.

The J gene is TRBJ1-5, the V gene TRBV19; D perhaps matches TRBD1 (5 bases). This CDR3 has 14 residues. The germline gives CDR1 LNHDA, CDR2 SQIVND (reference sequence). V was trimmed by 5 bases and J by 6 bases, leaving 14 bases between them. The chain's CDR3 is CASSHGTGGQPQHF. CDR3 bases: TGTGCCAGTAGTCATGGGACGGGGGGTCAGCCCCAGCATTTT.

In DNA, the CDR3 is TGTGCCAGCAGCGCCGGGGGGAATGGAAACACCATATATTTT. This sequence encodes CASSAGGNGNTIYF. J is TRBJ1-3 and V is TRBV7-9, with D possibly being TRBD1 (5 bases). Looked up from germline, CDR1 is SEHNR and CDR2 is FQNEAQ (reference sequence). The CDR3 length is 14 residues. Trimming took off 5 bases at V and 3 bases at J, with 11 bases between the two ends.

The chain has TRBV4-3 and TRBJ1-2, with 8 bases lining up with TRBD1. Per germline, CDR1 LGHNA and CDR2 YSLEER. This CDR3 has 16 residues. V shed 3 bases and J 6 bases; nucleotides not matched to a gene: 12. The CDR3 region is CASSHLIGQGEDGYTF. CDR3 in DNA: TGCGCCAGCAGCCACTTAATTGGACAGGGAGAGGATGGCTACACCTTC.

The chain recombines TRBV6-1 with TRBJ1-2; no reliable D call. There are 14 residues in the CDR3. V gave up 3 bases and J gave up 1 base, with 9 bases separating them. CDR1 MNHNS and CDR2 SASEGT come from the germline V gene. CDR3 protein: CASSEWRVNYGYTF. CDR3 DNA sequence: TGTGCCAGCAGTGAGTGGCGGGTTAACTATGGCTACACCTTC.

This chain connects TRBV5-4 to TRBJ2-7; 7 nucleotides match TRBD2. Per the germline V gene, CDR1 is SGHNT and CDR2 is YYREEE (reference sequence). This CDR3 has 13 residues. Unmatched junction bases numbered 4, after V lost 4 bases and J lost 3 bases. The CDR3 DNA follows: TGTGCCAGCAGCCTTGGGGGGGGCTACGAGCAGTACTTC. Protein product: CASSLGGGYEQYF.

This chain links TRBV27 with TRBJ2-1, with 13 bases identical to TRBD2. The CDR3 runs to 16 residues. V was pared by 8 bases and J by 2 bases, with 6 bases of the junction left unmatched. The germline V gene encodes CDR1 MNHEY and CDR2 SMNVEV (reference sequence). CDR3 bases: TGTGCCAGCGGAACCGGGACTAGCGGGACCTACAATGAGCAGTTCTTC. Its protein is CASGTGTSGTYNEQFF.

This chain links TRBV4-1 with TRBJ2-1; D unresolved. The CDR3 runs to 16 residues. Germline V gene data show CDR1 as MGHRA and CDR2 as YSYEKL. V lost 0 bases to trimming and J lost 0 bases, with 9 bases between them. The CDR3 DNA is TGCGCCAGCAGCCAAGATCCCGGAGACTCCTACAATGAGCAGTTCTTC. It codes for CASSQDPGDSYNEQFF.

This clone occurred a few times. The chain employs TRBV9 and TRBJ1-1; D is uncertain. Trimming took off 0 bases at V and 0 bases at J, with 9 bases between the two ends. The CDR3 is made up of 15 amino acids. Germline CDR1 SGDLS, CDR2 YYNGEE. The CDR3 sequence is CASSVVGSLNTEAFF. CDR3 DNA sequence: TGTGCCAGCAGCGTAGTGGGCTCCTTGAACACTGAAGCTTTCTTT.

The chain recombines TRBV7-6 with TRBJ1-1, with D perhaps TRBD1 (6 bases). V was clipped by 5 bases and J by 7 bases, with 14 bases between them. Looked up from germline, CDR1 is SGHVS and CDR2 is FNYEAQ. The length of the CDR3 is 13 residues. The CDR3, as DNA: TGTGCCAGCAGCCATACCGCCAGGGGTGAAGCTTTCTTT. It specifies CASSHTARGEAFF. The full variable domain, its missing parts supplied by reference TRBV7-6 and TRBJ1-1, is GAGVSQSPRYKVTKRGQDVALRCDPISGHVSLYWYRQALGQGPEFLTYFNYEAQQDKSGLPNDRFSAERPEGSISTLTIQRTEQRDSAMYRCASSHTARGEAFFGQGTRLTVV.

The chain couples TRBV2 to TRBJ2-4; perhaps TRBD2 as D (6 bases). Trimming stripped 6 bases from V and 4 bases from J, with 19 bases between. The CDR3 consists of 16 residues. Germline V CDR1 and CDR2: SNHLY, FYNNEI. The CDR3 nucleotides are TGTGCCAGCAGGCTAAACGGGGGAAACGATAAAAACATTCAGTACTTC. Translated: CASRLNGGNDKNIQYF.

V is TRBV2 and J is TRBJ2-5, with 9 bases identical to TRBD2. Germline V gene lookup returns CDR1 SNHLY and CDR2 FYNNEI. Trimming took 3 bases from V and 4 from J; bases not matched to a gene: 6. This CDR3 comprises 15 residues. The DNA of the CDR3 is TGTGCCAGCAGTGATTTGGCGGGGGGGCGAGAGACCCAGTACTTC. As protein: CASSDLAGGRETQYF.

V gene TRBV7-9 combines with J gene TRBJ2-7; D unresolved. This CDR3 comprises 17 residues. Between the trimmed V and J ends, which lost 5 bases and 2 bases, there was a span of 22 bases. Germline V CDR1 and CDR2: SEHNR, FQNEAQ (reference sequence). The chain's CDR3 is CASSPPYLGANPYEQYF. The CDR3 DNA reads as TGTGCCAGCAGCCCGCCCTACCTGGGCGCTAATCCCTACGAGCAGTACTTC.

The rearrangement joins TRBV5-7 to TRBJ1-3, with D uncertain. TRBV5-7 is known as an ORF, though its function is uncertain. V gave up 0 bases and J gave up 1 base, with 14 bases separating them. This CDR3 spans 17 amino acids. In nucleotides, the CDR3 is TGTGCCAGCAGCTTGGCCCGGAGGGCCCCATCTGGAAACACCATATATTTT. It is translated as CASSLARRAPSGNTIYF.

CDR3 bases: TGCGCCAGCAGCCAAGAAAACTACTGGCAAGAGACCCAGTACTTC. Translating gives CASSQENYWQETQYF. V usage is TRBV4-3 and J usage is TRBJ2-5; D call uncertain. Per germline, CDR1 LGHNA and CDR2 YSLEER. V was shortened by 0 bases and J by 2 bases, with 10 bases between the two germline ends. The CDR3 runs 15 residues.

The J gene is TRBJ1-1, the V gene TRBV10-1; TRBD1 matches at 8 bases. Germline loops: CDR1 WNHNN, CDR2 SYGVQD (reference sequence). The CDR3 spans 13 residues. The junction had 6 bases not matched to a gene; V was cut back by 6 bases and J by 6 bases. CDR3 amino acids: CASRMQGASEAFF. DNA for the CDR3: TGCGCCAGCAGGATGCAGGGGGCATCTGAAGCTTTCTTT.